The clone carrying this T cell receptor (beta chain) was seen repeatedly, ten times or more. Its antigen is currently unknown. Building of the TCR beta libraries involved iRepertoire HTBI primers and Arm-PCR of CDR3 regions. Original processing notes: Across all samples, about 59 TRBV segments and 15 or so TRBJ segments were identified. TCRdb processed the multiplex PCR reads anew with MiXCR; each CDR3 protein has one entry. The V and J calls come from TCRdb's annotation, not from the publication. This sample carries 350,000 to 450,000 distinct CDR3 sequences, less than 30% of them seen once, and the ten largest clones take around 30%. Time point indicated: persistent/refractory GD, antithyroid drugs over 5 years with positive TRAb. PBMCs provided the RNA from which the TCR library was made. V was clipped by 6 bases and J by 7 bases; unmatched bases: 13. The CDR3 sequence is 14 residues long. Germline loops: CDR1 DFQATT, CDR2 SNEGSKA (reference sequence).

The data are from a study of regulatory T cells in long-lasting Graves disease. Study at large: Those with persistent Graves' disease had received antithyroid drugs for over 5 years with positive TSH receptor antibodies. Findings and limits, study-wide: New patients shared over 800 public clonotypes, fewer than the 2,500 to 3,000 shared by persistent patients.

The chain uses TRBV20-1 and TRBJ1-2, with TRBD1 identical over 8 bases. This sequence originates from a woman aged 35 to 49 with Graves disease. The material sequenced was peripheral blood mononuclear cells (PBMCs), taken when the disease was refractory, from a patient treated with antithyroid drugs. CDR3 sequence (DNA): TGCAGTGCCTTGAGCGAGTCGGACAGGGCTGGCTACACCTTC. Translated: CSALSESDRAGYTF.